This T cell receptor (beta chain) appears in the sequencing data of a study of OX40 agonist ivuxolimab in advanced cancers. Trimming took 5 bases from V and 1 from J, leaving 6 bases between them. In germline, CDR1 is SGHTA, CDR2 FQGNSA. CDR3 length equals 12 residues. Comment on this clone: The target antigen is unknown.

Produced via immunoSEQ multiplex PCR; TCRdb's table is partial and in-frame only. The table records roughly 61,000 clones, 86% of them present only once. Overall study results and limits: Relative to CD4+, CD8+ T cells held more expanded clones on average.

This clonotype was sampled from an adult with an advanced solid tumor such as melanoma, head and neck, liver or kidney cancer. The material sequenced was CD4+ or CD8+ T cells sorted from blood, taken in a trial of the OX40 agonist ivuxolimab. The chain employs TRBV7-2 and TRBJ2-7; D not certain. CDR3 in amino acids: CASSLPSYEQYF. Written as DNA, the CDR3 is TGTGCCAGCAGCCTCCCGTCCTACGAGCAGTACTTC. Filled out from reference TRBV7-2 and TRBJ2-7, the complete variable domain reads GAGVSQSPSNKVTEKGKDVELRCDPISGHTALYWYRQSLGQGLEFLIYFQGNSAPDKSGLPSDRFSAERTGGSVSTLTIQRTQQEDSAVYLCASSLPSYEQYFGPGTRLTVT.